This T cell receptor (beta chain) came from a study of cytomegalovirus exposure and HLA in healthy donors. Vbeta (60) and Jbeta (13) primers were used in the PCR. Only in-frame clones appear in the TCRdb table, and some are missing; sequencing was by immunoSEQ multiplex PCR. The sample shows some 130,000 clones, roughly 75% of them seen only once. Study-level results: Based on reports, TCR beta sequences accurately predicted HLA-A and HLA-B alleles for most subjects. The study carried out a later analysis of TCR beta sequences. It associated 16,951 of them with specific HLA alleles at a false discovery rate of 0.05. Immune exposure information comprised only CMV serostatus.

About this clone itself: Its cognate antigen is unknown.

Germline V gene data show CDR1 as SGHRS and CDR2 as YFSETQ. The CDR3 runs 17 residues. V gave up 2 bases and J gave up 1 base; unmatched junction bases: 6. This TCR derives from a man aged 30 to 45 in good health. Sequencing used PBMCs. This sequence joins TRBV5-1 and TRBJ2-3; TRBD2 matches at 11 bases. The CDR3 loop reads CASSLGTSGEGTDTQYF. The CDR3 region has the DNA TGCGCCAGCAGCTTAGGGACTAGCGGAGAGGGCACAGATACGCAGTATTTT.